Listed below are T cell receptor beta chains from one sample, sequenced in a study of T cells after yellow fever vaccination. Via MiXCR, TCRdb re-called the 5' RACE reads, giving one row per CDR3 protein. The sample carries 200,000 to 300,000 distinct CDR3 sequences, about 3.7% recorded once. Specimen: PBMCs, collected 15 days after the yellow fever booster vaccination. The receptors come from a man between 18 and 35 years old who received the YFV17D yellow fever vaccine. The CDR3 runs from the conserved cysteine through the conserved F or W. Each record gives: D gene, clone size, V gene, J gene, CDR3 DNA, CDR3 protein. D genes are given only for firm matches. Clone sizes are given selectively: once, few, many, or a class where the clone is expanded.

NA	many	TRBV12-3/TRBV12-4	TRBJ1-3	TGTGCCAGCAGTCCCCGGGTCGGAGGATTCTCTGGAAACACCATATATTTT	CASSPRVGGFSGNTIYF
TRBD1	many	TRBV24-1	TRBJ1-6	TGTGCCACCAGTGACCGGGACAGGGGTTCACCCCTCCACTTT	CATSDRDRGSPLHF
TRBD1	NA	TRBV5-6	TRBJ2-2	TGTGCCAGCAGCTCGACAGGGAGCACCGGGGAGCTGTTTTTT	CASSSTGSTGELFF
NA	NA	TRBV20-1	TRBJ1-2	TGCAGCCTCCAGGTTACTAACTATGGCTACACCTTC	CSLQVTNYGYTF
TRBD2	NA	TRBV20-1	TRBJ2-5	TGCAGTGCTTCTTTAGCGGGGGGCGCACAAGAGACCCAGTACTTC	CSASLAGGAQETQYF
NA	many	TRBV27	TRBJ1-1	TGTGCCAGCAGCCCGAGCCCGGGGACTGAAGCTTTCTTT	CASSPSPGTEAFF
NA	many	TRBV7-2	TRBJ2-2	TGTGCCAGCAGCTTAGGGGGCTCGGTCACCGGGGAGCTGTTTTTT	CASSLGGSVTGELFF
TRBD1	NA	TRBV19	TRBJ1-1	TGTGCCAGTATACAGGGGGCTGGTTTCGGGGTTGCTTTCTTT	CASIQGAGFGVAFF
TRBD1	few	TRBV5-4	TRBJ2-5	TGTGCCAGCAGCTTGGCCAGGACAGGGGGGTCGACCCAGTACTTC	CASSLARTGGSTQYF
NA	NA	TRBV18	TRBJ1-1	TGTGCCAGCTCACCAACCTGGGGTTACACTGAAGCTTTCTTT	CASSPTWGYTEAFF
NA	many	TRBV12-3/TRBV12-4	TRBJ2-7	TGTGCCAGCAGTTTGATACAACCCACGTCCTACGAGCAGTACTTC	CASSLIQPTSYEQYF
NA	many	TRBV7-6	TRBJ2-5	TGTGCCAGCAGCTTAGGTCTGTTAGAGACCCAGTACTTC	CASSLGLLETQYF
NA	many	TRBV24-1	TRBJ2-3	TGTGCCACCAGTCACCGGGCCGCGACAGATACGCAGTATTTT	CATSHRAATDTQYF
TRBD1	many	TRBV7-2	TRBJ2-3	TGTGCCAGCAGACGAACCGGGACAGGGGGAGATACGCAGTATTTT	CASRRTGTGGDTQYF
NA	few	TRBV5-6	TRBJ2-5	TGTGCCAGCGACCTCTGGAGACTAGACGGACGAGAGACCCAGTACTTC	CASDLWRLDGRETQYF